The 29 T cell receptor beta chains below were found in one sample sequenced in a study of T cell changes during pregnancy in multiple sclerosis. Clones were sequenced by immunoSEQ multiplex PCR, and TCRdb holds only the in-frame ones, with some missing. In the table there are about 17,000 clones, 84% of which are singletons. The sample consisted of CD8+ T cells from peripheral blood mononuclear cells, taken in the second trimester of pregnancy. These receptors originate from a female donor in good health, enrolled as a control in a pregnancy study.

The V and J genes are TRBV27 and TRBJ2-1, with 12 nucleotides matching TRBD2. CDR3 length equals 17 residues. Germline loops: CDR1 MNHEY, CDR2 SMNVEV (reference sequence). With V trimmed by 5 bases and J by 8 bases, 13 bases remained unmatched. CDR3 residues: CASSITSGGPRGDEQFF. CDR3 DNA: TGTGCCAGCAGTATCACTAGCGGGGGGCCAAGAGGGGATGAGCAGTTCTTC.

This clone occurred a few times. The chain has TRBV4-1 and TRBJ2-2; TRBD2 aligns across 7 bases. Germline V CDR1 and CDR2: MGHRA, YSYEKL. The J segment lost 4 bases and the V segment lost 8 bases, leaving 7 bases of the junction unmatched. The CDR3 is 14 amino acids. CDR3 nucleotides: TGCGCCAGCGGGGCGGGCGGGGGCACCGGGGAGCTGTTTTTT. This translates into CASGAGGGTGELFF.

The chain links TRBV27 to TRBJ1-6, with D uncertain. Germline V gives CDR1 MNHEY, CDR2 SMNVEV (reference sequence). The V end was cut by 4 bases, the J end by 2 bases, with 12 bases between. There are 16 residues in the CDR3. The CDR3 loop is CASSSLLSTYNSPLHF. DNA for the CDR3: TGTGCCAGCAGTTCGCTCCTAAGCACCTATAATTCACCCCTCCACTTT.

A remark on this clone: This sample includes further DNA sequences coding for the same CDR3. The chain employs TRBV4-3 and TRBJ1-6; D is undetermined. This CDR3 has 15 residues. From germline, CDR1 is LGHNA and CDR2 YSLEER. Trimming stripped 0 bases from V and 4 bases from J, with 7 bases between. CDR3: CASSQDRGYNSPLHF. DNA for the CDR3: TGCGCCAGCAGCCAAGATCGAGGGTATAATTCACCCCTCCACTTT.

V and J are TRBV4-3 and TRBJ1-6; 7 bases line up with TRBD1. This CDR3 has 15 residues. Germline V lookup: CDR1 LGHNA, CDR2 YSLEER. J gave up 9 bases and V 3 bases, and 8 bases lay outside the gene matches. The CDR3: CASSHYRGRGSPLHF. In DNA, the CDR3 is TGCGCCAGCAGCCACTACAGGGGCAGGGGTTCACCCCTCCACTTT.

This clone was counted a single time. The V and J genes are TRBV4-1 and TRBJ1-5; possibly TRBD1 for D (5 bases). There are 14 residues in the CDR3. Germline CDR1 and CDR2: MGHRA and YSYEKL. V gave up 1 base and J gave up 7 bases, with 11 bases separating them. The CDR3 loop is CASSQVGVEQPQHF. The CDR3 nucleotides are TGCGCCAGCAGCCAAGTAGGGGTAGAACAGCCCCAGCATTTT.

V is TRBV5-6 and J is TRBJ1-1, with D unclear. This CDR3 has 13 amino acids. CDR1 is SGHDT and CDR2 is YYEEEE in the germline V gene. V lost 0 bases, J lost 3 bases, and 6 bases lay in between. The CDR3 region is CASSLGVYTEAFF. The CDR3, as DNA: TGTGCCAGCAGCTTGGGTGTCTACACTGAAGCTTTCTTT. The complete variable domain, with remaining parts taken from reference TRBV5-6 and TRBJ1-1, reads DAGVTQSPTHLIKTRGQQVTLRCSPKSGHDTVSWYQQALGQGPQFIFQYYEEEERQRGNFPDRFSGHQFPNYSSELNVNALLLGDSALYLCASSLGVYTEAFFGQGTRLTVV.

This clone was seen once. J is TRBJ1-2 and V is TRBV27; perhaps TRBD1 as D (5 bases). V was clipped by 1 base and J by 2 bases, with 8 bases between them. Germline loops: CDR1 MNHEY, CDR2 SMNVEV (reference sequence). CDR3 size: 14 residues. The CDR3 sequence is CASSLFAGNYGYTF. For the CDR3, the DNA is TGTGCCAGCAGTTTATTCGCAGGGAACTATGGCTACACCTTC.

The V and J genes are TRBV6-4 and TRBJ2-1; D unresolved. The CDR3 spans 15 residues. CDR1 MRHNA and CDR2 SNTAGT come from the germline V gene. The V end lost 6 bases, the J end lost 4 bases, and 16 bases lay between the germline ends. Here the CDR3 DNA reads TGTGCCAGCAGCCCGACTCTATATTCATACAATGAGCAGTTCTTC. Its translation is CASSPTLYSYNEQFF.

The CDR3 sequence: CASSSRQGFNSPLHF. The CDR3 DNA sequence: TGTGCCAGCAGTTCCAGACAGGGATTTAATTCACCCCTCCACTTT. The chain uses TRBV28 and TRBJ1-6, with 7 bases aligning to TRBD1. J lost 6 bases, V lost 4 bases, and 6 bases had no gene match. Germline-derived CDR1 and CDR2 are MDHEN and SYDVKM. The CDR3 is 15 amino acids.

The chain carries TRBV18 and TRBJ2-7; possible D gene TRBD1, 5 bases. CDR3 size: 14 residues. Trimming shortened V by 3 bases and J by 2 bases, and 11 bases separated the two germline ends. Germline assignment: CDR1 KGHSH and CDR2 LQKENI. The CDR3 sequence is CASSPLDNPYEQYF. CDR3 in DNA: TGTGCCAGCTCACCCTTGGACAACCCCTACGAGCAGTACTTC.

Only a few counts were recorded for this clone. The chain combines TRBV12-5 with TRBJ2-5; tentative D call: TRBD1 (5 bases). Germline V gives CDR1 LGHNT, CDR2 FRNRAP. Trimming left V 0 bases short and J 4 bases short, with 15 bases between. The CDR3 has 16 amino acids. This CDR3 is CASGLVQGKVAETQYF. The CDR3 region has the DNA TGTGCTAGTGGTTTGGTCCAGGGTAAGGTCGCAGAGACCCAGTACTTC. Full variable domain (remainder filled in from reference TRBV12-5 and TRBJ2-5): DARVTQTPRHKVTEMGQEVTMRCQPILGHNTVFWYRQTMMQGLELLAYFRNRAPLDDSGMPKDRFSAEMPDATLATLKIQPSEPRDSAVYFCASGLVQGKVAETQYFGPGTRLLVL.

The chain carries TRBV13 and TRBJ2-3; 10 bases match TRBD2. The germline CDR1 and CDR2 sequences are PRHDT and FYEKMQ (reference sequence). V dropped 4 bases and J dropped 2; count of bases not matched to a gene: 6. The CDR3 loop spans 16 amino acids. CDR3 sequence (DNA): TGTGCCAGCAGCTCCAGCCTAGCGGGGGCCACAGATACGCAGTATTTT. Amino acids: CASSSSLAGATDTQYF.

The rearrangement uses TRBV5-4 and TRBJ2-3; 9 nucleotides line up with TRBD2. This CDR3 has 16 amino acids. Germline V gene lookup returns CDR1 SGHNT and CDR2 YYREEE (reference sequence). The V gene end was trimmed by 2 bases and the J gene end by 4 bases; junction bases not matched to a gene: 8. Here the CDR3 reads CASSFQTSGASDTQYF. As DNA, the CDR3 is TGTGCCAGCAGCTTCCAGACTAGCGGCGCTTCAGATACGCAGTATTTT. Supplemented by reference TRBV5-4 and TRBJ2-3, the full variable domain reads ETGVTQSPTHLIKTRGQQVTLRCSSQSGHNTVSWYQQALGQGPQFIFQYYREEENGRGNFPPRFSGLQFPNYSSELNVNALELDDSALYLCASSFQTSGASDTQYFGPGTRLTVL.

The chain links TRBV7-2 to TRBJ1-2; D gene ambiguous. The germline V gene has CDR1 SGHTA and CDR2 FQGNSA. The CDR3 loop spans 16 amino acids. V gave up 2 bases and J gave up 6 bases, with 19 bases separating them. The CDR3 DNA reads TGTGCCAGCAGCTTAACGGCAGCCCAGAAAGCGGATGGCTACACCTTC. It translates to CASSLTAAQKADGYTF.

The V and J genes are TRBV4-1 and TRBJ2-7, with D tentatively TRBD1 (6 bases). The CDR3 consists of 17 residues. V lost 0 bases and J 0 bases, leaving 15 bases between the germline ends. CDR1 is MGHRA and CDR2 is YSYEKL in the germline V gene. The CDR3 reads CASSQDTETGSSYEQYF. For the CDR3, the DNA is TGCGCCAGCAGCCAAGATACGGAGACAGGAAGCTCCTACGAGCAGTACTTC.

The chain employs TRBV4-3 and TRBJ2-3, with TRBD2 matching 8 bases. The CDR3 has 16 residues. V shed 0 bases and J 5 bases; nucleotides not matched to a gene: 7. Germline loops: CDR1 LGHNA, CDR2 YSLEER. CDR3 coding DNA: TGCGCCAGCAGCCAAGACCAGCGGGGGCCAGGAGATACGCAGTATTTT. This sequence encodes CASSQDQRGPGDTQYF.

V gene TRBV4-2 combines with J gene TRBJ2-7; tentative D call: TRBD2 (5 bases). Germline V gives CDR1 LGHNA, CDR2 YNFKEQ. Trimming removed 0 bases at V and 5 bases at J, with 14 bases between. The CDR3 runs to 15 residues. CDR3 protein: CASSQDLSSSHEQYF. The CDR3 DNA is TGTGCCAGCAGCCAAGATTTGTCTAGCTCGCACGAGCAGTACTTC.

The J gene is TRBJ1-2, the V gene TRBV29-1; 7 bases are a match to TRBD1. Germline CDR1 reads SQVTM; CDR2 reads ANQGSEA. This CDR3 comprises 21 residues. V was clipped by 0 bases and J by 0 bases; unmatched bases: 22. In nucleotides, the CDR3 is TGCAGCGTTGAAGAAGGGGCAGGGGGAGTTCACGTACGTGGGGCTAACTATGGCTACACCTTC. Protein: CSVEEGAGGVHVRGANYGYTF.

This chain links TRBV6-6 with TRBJ1-1; D ambiguous. The CDR3 has 14 amino acids. Trimming pared 2 bases from V and 4 bases from J, leaving 11 bases between. From germline, CDR1 is MNHNY and CDR2 SVGAGI (reference sequence). The CDR3 here is CASSYADTLTEAFF. The CDR3 DNA reads as TGTGCCAGCAGTTACGCAGACACCCTCACTGAAGCTTTCTTT.

This clone was observed once. The chain combines TRBV4-3 with TRBJ2-1; 10 bases map to TRBD2. Trimming took 0 bases from V and 3 from J; bases not matched to a gene: 5. Germline V gene sequence: CDR1 LGHNA, CDR2 YSLEER. CDR3 size: 17 residues. As DNA, the CDR3 is TGCGCCAGCAGCCAAGATCGGGTAGCGGGGGGCTACAATGAGCAGTTCTTC. It is translated as CASSQDRVAGGYNEQFF.

Details on this clone: Other DNA sequences in the sample encode the same CDR3. The V and J genes are TRBV7-6 and TRBJ2-7; D gene uncertain. V was clipped by 1 base and J by 5 bases, with 15 bases between them. This CDR3 has 15 residues. Germline V CDR1 and CDR2: SGHVS, FNYEAQ. CDR3 in DNA: TGTGCCAGCAGCTTAGGGTCAGGCAAGGTCCACGAGCAGTACTTC. Amino acid sequence: CASSLGSGKVHEQYF.

The rearrangement joins TRBV5-5 to TRBJ2-7, with D possibly TRBD1 on 7 matching bases. V lost 4 bases, J lost 4 bases, and 12 bases lay in between. Germline assignment: CDR1 SGHKS and CDR2 YYEKEE (reference sequence). The CDR3 runs to 13 residues. For the CDR3, the DNA is TGTGCCAGCAGCCCGGAGGGGGCATACGAGCAGTACTTC. Amino acid sequence: CASSPEGAYEQYF.

Comment on this clone: The identical CDR3 is also encoded by other nucleotide sequences in the sample. The genes are TRBV4-2 and TRBJ2-5; TRBD2 is a possible D gene (5 bases). Per germline, CDR1 LGHNA and CDR2 YNFKEQ. The CDR3 is 15 residues long. V lost 0 bases and J 1 base, leaving 9 bases between the germline ends. This CDR3 is CASSQDRGTQETQYF. In nucleotides, the CDR3 is TGTGCCAGCAGCCAAGACCGGGGTACCCAAGAGACCCAGTACTTC.

The chain carries TRBV13 and TRBJ2-5; D might be TRBD1 (6 bases). Deletions cut 5 bases from V and 4 bases from J, with 17 bases between. Germline loops: CDR1 PRHDT, CDR2 FYEKMQ (reference sequence). The CDR3 length is 15 residues. CDR3 region: CASSGKGVWGETQYF. The DNA of the CDR3 is TGTGCCAGCAGCGGAAAGGGGGTTTGGGGAGAGACCCAGTACTTC.

This clone appeared a few times. The CDR3 bases are TGTGCCAGCAGCTTAGGATGGGCAGGGGGCAACTATGGCTACACCTTC. It specifies CASSLGWAGGNYGYTF. The chain links TRBV7-9 to TRBJ1-2, with 8 bases that match TRBD1. J was trimmed by 2 bases and V by 1 base; bases with no gene match: 6. This CDR3 has 16 amino acids. Germline V gene data show CDR1 as SEHNR and CDR2 as FQNEAQ (reference sequence).

This clone was picked up one time. The V call is TRBV14, the J call TRBJ1-1; a possible D gene is TRBD1 (6 bases). Trimming cost V 2 bases and J 4 bases, with 17 bases left between them. Per germline, CDR1 SGHDN and CDR2 FVKESK. The CDR3 length is 16 residues. The CDR3 reads CASSQTGGGGGTEAFF. CDR3 nucleotide sequence: TGTGCCAGCAGCCAAACCGGAGGGGGGGGAGGCACTGAAGCTTTCTTT. Together with reference TRBV14 and TRBJ1-1, the CDR3 gives the full variable domain: EAGVTQFPSHSVIEKGQTVTLRCDPISGHDNLYWYRRVMGKEIKFLLHFVKESKQDESGMPNNRFLAERTGGTYSTLKVQPAELEDSGVYFCASSQTGGGGGTEAFFGQGTRLTVV.

This clone was counted between two and nine times. This chain connects TRBV19 to TRBJ1-2, with TRBD1 identical over 11 bases. This CDR3 comprises 14 residues. CDR1 and CDR2 (germline): LNHDA, SQIVND (reference sequence). After removal of 7 bases from V and 3 bases from J, the junction contained 4 bases not matched to a gene. The chain's CDR3 is CASTDRGRYYGYTF. CDR3 DNA sequence: TGTGCCAGTACGGACAGGGGGCGATACTATGGCTACACCTTC.

The CDR3 DNA is TGTGCCAGCGAAGCGGACAGTTCCTTTCGGGATCAGCCCCAGCATTTT. This gives the protein CASEADSSFRDQPQHF. The chain combines TRBV19 with TRBJ1-5, with a tentative D call TRBD1 (6 bases). Trimming took 9 bases from V and 5 from J, leaving 23 bases between them. This CDR3 comprises 16 residues. The germline gives CDR1 LNHDA, CDR2 SQIVND (reference sequence).